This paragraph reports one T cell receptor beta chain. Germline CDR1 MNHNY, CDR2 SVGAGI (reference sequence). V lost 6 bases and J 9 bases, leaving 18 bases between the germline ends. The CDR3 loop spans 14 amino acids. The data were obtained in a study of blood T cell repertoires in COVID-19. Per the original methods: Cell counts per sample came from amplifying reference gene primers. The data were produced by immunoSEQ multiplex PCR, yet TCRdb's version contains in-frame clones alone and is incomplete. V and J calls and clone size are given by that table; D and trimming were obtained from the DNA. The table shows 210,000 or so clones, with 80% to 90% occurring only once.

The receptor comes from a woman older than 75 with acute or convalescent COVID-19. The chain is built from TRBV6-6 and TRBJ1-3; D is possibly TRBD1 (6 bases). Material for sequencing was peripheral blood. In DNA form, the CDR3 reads TGTGCCAGCAGCGGCCTACAGGGAAGAGGCACCATATATTTT. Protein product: CASSGLQGRGTIYF.